This TCR beta chain comes out of a study of T cell responses to AZD1222 COVID-19 vaccine. Whole-study findings and limits: CD4 TCRs covered the whole spike, strongest at regions 160-218 and 743-854. Most donors were white British and more were female, and clonal diversity was possibly underestimated.

With respect to this clone: The antigen is unknown.

Between the trimmed V and J ends, which lost 1 base and 4 bases, there was a span of 8 bases. CDR1 and CDR2 from the germline V gene are GTSNPN and SVGIG (reference sequence). This CDR3 spans 13 amino acids. Sequenced by immunoSEQ multiplex PCR; TCRdb stores in-frame clones only, minus some. The sample has more than 70,000 clones; roughly 87% are singletons. The source of this sequence is an adult in good health. This material consisted of peripheral blood, taken on day 0 of AZD1222 vaccination. The chain uses TRBV30 and TRBJ1-5; D not certain. The CDR3 sequence is CAWSAPPNQPQHF. Here the CDR3 DNA reads TGTGCCTGGAGTGCTCCCCCGAATCAGCCCCAGCATTTT.